A single sample gave rise to the 20 T cell receptor beta chains below, sequenced in a study of T-cell reconstitution after alpha-beta-depleted transplantation in children. Researchers prepared the TCRbeta library using unique molecular identifiers, the study reports. TCRdb independently ran MiXCR on the PCR reads; one entry per CDR3 protein. The table records more than 250,000 distinct CDR3 sequences, 9.5% to 10% of them present only once. The sample was PBMCs from the stem cell graft donor, taken from the stem cell graft. The receptor set was obtained from a human donor who donated a stem cell graft to a child with SCID.

The chain couples TRBV5-1 to TRBJ2-3; 7 nucleotides align to TRBD1. CDR1 is SGHRS and CDR2 is YFSETQ in the germline V gene. This CDR3 spans 15 amino acids. V was pared by 4 bases and J by 2 bases, with 7 bases of the junction left unmatched. For the CDR3, the DNA is TGCGCCAGCAGCAACCTAGACAGGGCCACAGATACGCAGTATTTT. This sequence encodes CASSNLDRATDTQYF.

The chain links TRBV12-5 to TRBJ1-5, with unresolved D. The V and J ends lost 1 base and 9 bases respectively, with 7 bases between them. Germline lookup yields CDR1 LGHNT and CDR2 FRNRAP. This CDR3 is 12 amino acids long. CDR3 sequence (DNA): TGTGCTAGTGGTTTGGACCGGTCGCCCCAGCATTTT. This gives the protein CASGLDRSPQHF.

The table lists this clonotype with a few counts. V and J are TRBV20-1 and TRBJ2-3; 10 bases line up with TRBD1. Unmatched junction bases numbered 4, after V lost 1 base and J lost 6 bases. The CDR3 length is 14 residues. CDR1 and CDR2 (germline): DFQATT, SNEGSKA (reference sequence). The CDR3 nucleotides read TGCAGTGCTAGAGGTCCGGGACAGGGGGATACGCAGTATTTT. It codes for CSARGPGQGDTQYF.

The chain joins TRBV5-1 to TRBJ2-3; D is ambiguous. Germline lookup yields CDR1 SGHRS and CDR2 YFSETQ. The CDR3 is 16 amino acids. Trimming removed 3 bases at V and 1 base at J, with 15 bases between. The DNA of the CDR3 is TGCGCCAGCAGCTCAAGAGGCCTCACCCGCACAGATACGCAGTATTTT. It translates to CASSSRGLTRTDTQYF.

The table lists this clonotype with a few counts. The chain links TRBV9 to TRBJ2-3; D perhaps matches TRBD2 (6 bases). The CDR3 is made up of 15 amino acids. V lost 4 bases, J lost 0 bases, and 12 bases lay in between. Germline loops: CDR1 SGDLS, CDR2 YYNGEE. The CDR3 region is CASSPEGSSTDTQYF. CDR3 nucleotide sequence: TGTGCCAGCAGCCCGGAGGGGTCCAGCACAGATACGCAGTATTTT. Supplemented by reference TRBV9 and TRBJ2-3, the full variable domain reads DSGVTQTPKHLITATGQRVTLRCSPRSGDLSVYWYQQSLDQGLQFLIQYYNGEERAKGNILERFSAQQFPDLHSELNLSSLELGDSALYFCASSPEGSSTDTQYFGPGTRLTVL.

This clonotype was counted ten times or more. J is TRBJ2-7 and V is TRBV5-1; 11 nucleotides align to TRBD2. CDR3 length: 15 residues. Germline loops: CDR1 SGHRS, CDR2 YFSETQ. J lost 4 bases, V lost 2 bases, and 5 bases had no gene match. The DNA for the CDR3 is TGCGCCAGCAGCTTCCTTTGGACTAGCGGGTACGAGCAGTACTTC. As protein: CASSFLWTSGYEQYF.

This clonotype has at least ten counts. This chain links TRBV14 with TRBJ1-6, with D possibly being TRBD1 (6 bases). This CDR3 has 15 residues. Trimming took off 4 bases at V and 0 bases at J, with 7 bases between the two ends. Germline V lookup: CDR1 SGHDN, CDR2 FVKESK. CDR3 protein: CASSRDTSYNSPLHF. DNA for the CDR3: TGTGCCAGCAGCCGGGACACCTCCTATAATTCACCCCTCCACTTT.

This clonotype was detected only a few times. The chain joins TRBV7-6 to TRBJ1-6; the D gene is possibly TRBD1 (5 bases). This CDR3 region has 14 residues. Germline CDR1 SGHVS, CDR2 FNYEAQ. The V end lost 7 bases, the J end lost 7 bases, and 14 bases lay between the germline ends. The CDR3 loop is CASNLGGLNSPLHF. The CDR3 bases are TGTGCCAGCAACCTCGGGGGGTTGAATTCACCCCTCCACTTT.

This chain connects TRBV11-1 to TRBJ2-2, with 7 bases fitting TRBD1. The V gene's germline CDR1 is SGHAT and CDR2 FQDESV (reference sequence). The V segment lost 4 bases and the J segment 2 bases; nucleotides outside the gene matches: 16. This CDR3 comprises 19 residues. The CDR3 protein is CASSSPHGSGQPNTGELFF. The CDR3 bases are TGTGCCAGCAGCTCACCCCATGGGTCGGGACAGCCTAACACCGGGGAGCTGTTTTTT. The whole variable domain, remainder taken from reference TRBV11-1 and TRBJ2-2, is EAEVAQSPRYKITEKSQAVAFWCDPISGHATLYWYRQILGQGPELLVQFQDESVVDDSQLPKDRFSAERLKGVDSTLKIQPAELGDSAMYLCASSSPHGSGQPNTGELFFGEGSRLTVL.

The chain recombines TRBV27 with TRBJ2-7, with D hard to call. Germline-derived CDR1 and CDR2 are MNHEY and SMNVEV (reference sequence). The V end lost 6 bases, the J end lost 6 bases, and 15 bases lay between the germline ends. The length of the CDR3 is 13 residues. CDR3 DNA: TGTGCCAGCAGGACTCTGGGGTTAGGCGAGCAGTACTTC. Its protein product is CASRTLGLGEQYF.

The V gene is TRBV7-8, the J gene TRBJ2-6; unclear D gene. Trimming left V 1 base short and J 0 bases short, with 7 bases between. The CDR3 loop spans 16 amino acids. The V gene's germline CDR1 is SGHVS and CDR2 FQNEAQ. CDR3 DNA: TGTGCCAGCAGCTTAGTAGGTCGCTCTGGGGCCAACGTCCTGACTTTC. It yields the protein CASSLVGRSGANVLTF.

This chain links TRBV5-4 with TRBJ2-3; D unresolved. There are 17 residues in the CDR3. The ends were cut back, 0 bases at V and 0 bases at J, with 14 bases in the middle. The germline gives CDR1 SGHNT, CDR2 YYREEE (reference sequence). The CDR3 coding sequence is TGTGCCAGCAGCTTGGCCCTCTTCTACTCTAGCACAGATACGCAGTATTTT. Its translation is CASSLALFYSSTDTQYF. Drawing the rest from reference TRBV5-4 and TRBJ2-3, the complete variable domain is ETGVTQSPTHLIKTRGQQVTLRCSSQSGHNTVSWYQQALGQGPQFIFQYYREEENGRGNFPPRFSGLQFPNYSSELNVNALELDDSALYLCASSLALFYSSTDTQYFGPGTRLTVL.

This clonotype was seen a handful of times. This chain joins TRBV24-1 and TRBJ2-7; a weak D match, TRBD2 (6 bases). The CDR3 has 13 amino acids. The germline V gene encodes CDR1 KGHDR and CDR2 SFDVKD. Trimming cost V 12 bases and J 2 bases, with 16 bases left between them. CDR3 in DNA: TGTGCCTCCGGGCGGGGCAGGGCCTACGAGCAGTACTTC. Translation gives CASGRGRAYEQYF.

This clonotype has more than one count but fewer than ten. The V and J genes are TRBV4-1 and TRBJ2-1; possibly TRBD2 for D (6 bases). CDR1 MGHRA and CDR2 YSYEKL come from the germline V gene. Trimming removed 2 bases at V and 0 bases at J, with 20 bases between. The CDR3 totals 19 residues. DNA for the CDR3: TGCGCCAGCAGCCAACCCGGGGGAAGACTCACCATCTCCTACAATGAGCAGTTCTTC. Translating it yields CASSQPGGRLTISYNEQFF.

This chain connects TRBV7-2 to TRBJ1-1, with unresolved D. Trimming pared 4 bases from V and 1 base from J, leaving 10 bases between. Per the germline V gene, CDR1 is SGHTA and CDR2 is FQGNSA. The CDR3 is made up of 14 amino acids. The CDR3 DNA follows: TGTGCCAGCAGCTACCAAACAAGGAACACTGAAGCTTTCTTT. It yields the protein CASSYQTRNTEAFF.

The chain has TRBV12-5 and TRBJ2-3; no clear D. Between the trimmed V and J ends, which lost 5 bases and 2 bases, there was a span of 11 bases. In germline, CDR1 is LGHNT, CDR2 FRNRAP. CDR3 length equals 14 residues. The CDR3 DNA sequence: TGTGCTAGTGGTCCCGCTCTAGTCACAGATACGCAGTATTTT. Translated, it gives CASGPALVTDTQYF.

This clonotype was recorded many times. The chain joins TRBV7-9 to TRBJ1-3; the D gene is possibly TRBD1 (5 bases). The ends were cut back, 4 bases at V and 1 base at J, with 5 bases in the middle. Germline V gives CDR1 SEHNR, CDR2 FQNEAQ (reference sequence). This CDR3 has 13 residues. The CDR3 loop is CASSWTSGNTIYF. As DNA, the CDR3 is TGTGCCAGCAGCTGGACATCTGGAAACACCATATATTTT.

This chain joins TRBV12-3 or TRBV12-4 and TRBJ1-6, with D perhaps matching TRBD1 (5 bases). The V end was cut by 8 bases, the J end by 11 bases, with 16 bases between. This CDR3 is 13 amino acids long. The CDR3 DNA reads TGTGCCAGCTCCGGGCAGGGTAAGGCACCCCTCCACTTT. This gives the protein CASSGQGKAPLHF.

The chain joins TRBV19 to TRBJ2-2; TRBD2 matches 8 bases. V trimming: 7 bases; J trimming: 5 bases; junction bases outside the gene matches: 9. This CDR3 has 15 residues. The germline V gene encodes CDR1 LNHDA and CDR2 SQIVND (reference sequence). The CDR3 DNA reads TGTGCCAGTAATTCCGGGGGGGCCCGGACCGGGGAGCTGTTTTTT. It encodes CASNSGGARTGELFF.

The chain is built from TRBV5-1 and TRBJ2-1; D uncertain. CDR3 length equals 15 residues. Germline V lookup: CDR1 SGHRS, CDR2 YFSETQ. V gave up 2 bases and J gave up 3 bases, with 12 bases separating them. The CDR3 DNA reads TGCGCCAGCAGCTTCGGTGGATCAGACTACAATGAGCAGTTCTTC. Protein sequence: CASSFGGSDYNEQFF.